This T cell receptor (beta chain) is from a study of chemoradiotherapy in HPV16-positive cancers. Looking at the study overall: Candidate HPV-specific clones and shared TCR motifs came from two HPV16-positive patients. General study results and limits: The functional HPV-specific definition rests on just two HPV16-positive patients.

Using immunoSEQ multiplex PCR, the repertoire was profiled, and TCRdb retains in-frame clones only, with some absent. The data hold approximately 27,000 clones, with roughly 84% observed a single time. Regarding this clone: As yet, its antigen is unknown.

The CDR3 runs 14 residues. Germline V gives CDR1 SNHLY, CDR2 FYNNEI. J gave up 7 bases and V 6 bases, and 7 bases lay outside the gene matches. This TCR came from a human donor with HPV-associated anogenital cancer. The chain has TRBV2 and TRBJ1-5; TRBD1 matches at 9 bases. The starting material was blood, obtained from a patient who underwent chemoradiotherapy. Here the CDR3 reads CASSPGQGVQPQHF. The DNA of the CDR3 is TGTGCCAGCAGCCCGGGACAGGGTGTCCAGCCCCAGCATTTT. The full variable domain, rest sourced from reference TRBV2 and TRBJ1-5, is EPEVTQTPSHQVTQMGQEVILRCVPISNHLYFYWYRQILGQKVEFLVSFYNNEISEKSEIFDDQFSVERPDGSNFTLKIRSTKLEDSAMYFCASSPGQGVQPQHFGDGTRLSIL.